This is a list of T cell receptor beta chains from one sample in a study of long-term antiretroviral therapy in people with HIV. The method was immunoSEQ multiplex PCR; TCRdb's version includes in-frame clones alone and lacks a portion of them. The table lists almost 30,000 clones, about nine tenths of them singletons. The sample in question was unsorted PBMCs, obtained 3.2 years before starting antiretroviral therapy. The source of these receptors is a man aged 50-60 years with HIV. Each CDR3 is given with its conserved first and last residue. A D gene is named only where the DNA matches it firmly. Only some rows state a clone size, as once, few, many or a class for expanded clones.

V gene: TRBV5-1
J gene: TRBJ1-2
D gene: -
clone size: -
CDR3 protein: CASSSSPDRNYGYTF
CDR3 DNA: TGCGCCAGCAGCTCATCCCCCGACAGAAACTATGGCTACACCTTC

V gene: TRBV15
J gene: TRBJ1-1
D gene: -
clone size: once
CDR3 protein: CATSRGRQVNTEAFF
CDR3 DNA: TGTGCCACCAGCAGAGGTAGACAGGTGAACACTGAAGCTTTCTTT

V gene: TRBV18
J gene: TRBJ2-1
D gene: -
clone size: once
CDR3 protein: CASSPGTGDTERQFF
CDR3 DNA: TGTGCCAGCTCACCGGGGACTGGGGATACCGAAAGGCAGTTCTTC

V gene: TRBV7-3
J gene: TRBJ2-1
D gene: -
clone size: -
CDR3 protein: CASSLTGGGTYNEQFF
CDR3 DNA: TGTGCCAGCAGCTTAACCGGTGGGGGGACCTACAATGAGCAGTTCTTC

V gene: TRBV7-9
J gene: TRBJ1-2
D gene: TRBD1
clone size: few
CDR3 protein: CASSRGQIYGYTF
CDR3 DNA: TGTGCCAGCAGCCGGGGACAGATATATGGCTACACCTTC

V gene: TRBV6-5
J gene: TRBJ1-2
D gene: TRBD1
clone size: once
CDR3 protein: CASSYSGTGASYGYTF
CDR3 DNA: TGTGCCAGCAGTTATTCCGGGACAGGGGCTTCCTATGGCTACACCTTC

V gene: TRBV5-5
J gene: TRBJ2-7
D gene: TRBD2
clone size: -
CDR3 protein: CASSRTSGSPYEQYF
CDR3 DNA: TGTGCCAGCAGCCGGACTAGCGGGAGCCCCTACGAGCAGTACTTC

V gene: TRBV7-6
J gene: TRBJ2-3
D gene: TRBD1
clone size: -
CDR3 protein: CASSKGTVGLGDTQYF
CDR3 DNA: TGTGCCAGCAGCAAAGGGACAGTGGGGCTGGGAGATACGCAGTATTTT

V gene: TRBV5-4
J gene: TRBJ2-3
D gene: TRBD1
clone size: -
CDR3 protein: CASSLQGGTDTQYF
CDR3 DNA: TGTGCCAGCAGCTTACAGGGGGGCACAGATACGCAGTATTTT

V gene: TRBV30
J gene: TRBJ2-7
D gene: TRBD1
clone size: once
CDR3 protein: CAWSAGTGPYEQYF
CDR3 DNA: TGTGCCTGGAGTGCCGGGACAGGACCCTACGAGCAGTACTTC

V gene: TRBV7-9
J gene: TRBJ1-1
D gene: -
clone size: few
CDR3 protein: CASSLGMNTEAFF
CDR3 DNA: TGTGCCAGCAGCTTGGGCATGAACACTGAAGCTTTCTTT

V gene: TRBV6-5
J gene: TRBJ2-2
D gene: -
clone size: -
CDR3 protein: CASTRRVGELFF
CDR3 DNA: TGTGCCAGCACAAGACGGGTCGGGGAGCTGTTTTTT

V gene: TRBV6-5
J gene: TRBJ1-4
D gene: -
clone size: -
CDR3 protein: CASGRNGGKLFF
CDR3 DNA: TGTGCCAGCGGCAGAAACGGGGGAAAACTGTTTTTT

V gene: TRBV7-8
J gene: TRBJ2-7
D gene: TRBD2
clone size: -
CDR3 protein: CASSTYQREREQYF
CDR3 DNA: TGTGCCAGCAGCACTTATCAGCGGGAGCGGGAGCAGTACTTC

V gene: TRBV4-1
J gene: TRBJ1-2
D gene: -
clone size: -
CDR3 protein: CASSQEPRSEWGYTF
CDR3 DNA: TGCGCCAGCAGCCAAGAACCCCGGTCGGAGTGGGGCTACACCTTC

V gene: TRBV19
J gene: TRBJ1-1
D gene: -
clone size: -
CDR3 protein: CASTDRLGTFF
CDR3 DNA: TGTGCCAGTACAGACAGGTTAGGGACTTTCTTT

V gene: TRBV30
J gene: TRBJ1-1
D gene: -
clone size: once
CDR3 protein: CAWSVWDTEAFF
CDR3 DNA: TGTGCCTGGAGTGTTTGGGACACTGAAGCTTTCTTT

V gene: TRBV15
J gene: TRBJ1-4
D gene: -
clone size: -
CDR3 protein: CATSRATVVGEKLFF
CDR3 DNA: TGTGCCACCAGCAGAGCTACCGTGGTAGGTGAAAAACTGTTTTTT

V gene: TRBV7-2
J gene: TRBJ1-2
D gene: TRBD1
clone size: -
CDR3 protein: CASSAAGTVRGGYTF
CDR3 DNA: TGTGCCAGCAGCGCAGCAGGGACAGTTCGGGGTGGCTACACCTTC

V gene: TRBV7-9
J gene: TRBJ2-3
D gene: -
clone size: -
CDR3 protein: CASSPLEADTQYF
CDR3 DNA: TGTGCCAGCAGCCCCCTTGAGGCAGATACGCAGTATTTT

V gene: TRBV14
J gene: TRBJ2-3
D gene: -
clone size: -
CDR3 protein: CASSRGVLTDTQYF
CDR3 DNA: TGTGCCAGCAGCCGGGGGGTGTTGACAGATACGCAGTATTTT

V gene: TRBV5-1
J gene: TRBJ2-1
D gene: TRBD2
clone size: -
CDR3 protein: CASSSGLAGPSSYNEQFF
CDR3 DNA: TGCGCCAGCAGCTCGGGACTAGCGGGTCCTAGCTCCTACAATGAGCAGTTCTTC

V gene: TRBV7-9
J gene: TRBJ2-7
D gene: -
clone size: few
CDR3 protein: CASSLAGGGYEQYF
CDR3 DNA: TGTGCCAGCAGCTTAGCGGGAGGGGGCTACGAGCAGTACTTC

V gene: TRBV5-6
J gene: TRBJ2-1
D gene: TRBD2
clone size: -
CDR3 protein: CASSLLRTSGGANEQFF
CDR3 DNA: TGTGCCAGCAGCTTGTTGCGGACTAGCGGGGGGGCGAATGAGCAGTTCTTC

V gene: TRBV27
J gene: TRBJ2-3
D gene: -
clone size: -
CDR3 protein: CASSLRPGDTDTQYF
CDR3 DNA: TGTGCCAGCAGTTTACGGCCAGGTGACACAGATACGCAGTATTTT

V gene: TRBV7-3
J gene: TRBJ2-2
D gene: -
clone size: once
CDR3 protein: CASSRAGDTGELFF
CDR3 DNA: TGTGCCAGCAGTCGCGCCGGTGACACCGGGGAGCTGTTTTTT

V gene: TRBV28
J gene: TRBJ1-1
D gene: -
clone size: once
CDR3 protein: CASSSLGLGINTEAFF
CDR3 DNA: TGTGCCAGCAGTTCTTTGGGACTCGGAATAAACACTGAAGCTTTCTTT

V gene: TRBV5-8
J gene: TRBJ1-5
D gene: -
clone size: -
CDR3 protein: CASSFTARGGQPQHF
CDR3 DNA: TGTGCCAGCAGCTTTACGGCCAGGGGTGGTCAGCCCCAGCATTTT

V gene: TRBV9
J gene: TRBJ2-3
D gene: -
clone size: once
CDR3 protein: CASSTHAVVTDTQYF
CDR3 DNA: TGTGCCAGCAGCACCCATGCGGTGGTGACAGATACGCAGTATTTT

V gene: TRBV14
J gene: TRBJ1-4
D gene: -
clone size: -
CDR3 protein: CASSQDMGARANEKLFF
CDR3 DNA: TGTGCCAGCAGCCAAGATATGGGGGCGCGTGCTAATGAAAAACTGTTTTTT

V gene: TRBV5-4
J gene: TRBJ2-3
D gene: -
clone size: -
CDR3 protein: CASSSYAKNTQYF
CDR3 DNA: TGTGCCAGCAGCTCTTATGCTAAGAATACGCAGTATTTT

V gene: TRBV10-1
J gene: TRBJ2-6
D gene: TRBD2
clone size: -
CDR3 protein: CASSVVAGKHSGANVLTF
CDR3 DNA: TGCGCCAGCAGTGTTGTAGCGGGGAAGCACTCTGGGGCCAACGTCCTGACTTTC

V gene: TRBV9
J gene: TRBJ2-1
D gene: TRBD2
clone size: -
CDR3 protein: CASSPGLAPREQFF
CDR3 DNA: TGTGCCAGCAGCCCCGGACTAGCACCTCGTGAGCAGTTCTTC

V gene: TRBV5-8
J gene: TRBJ1-5
D gene: TRBD1
clone size: once
CDR3 protein: CASSQGDTFNQPQHF
CDR3 DNA: TGTGCCAGCAGCCAGGGGGATACCTTCAATCAGCCCCAGCATTTT

V gene: TRBV5-4
J gene: TRBJ2-7
D gene: -
clone size: -
CDR3 protein: CASSLSSAPYEQYF
CDR3 DNA: TGTGCCAGCAGCTTGTCTAGCGCGCCCTACGAGCAGTACTTC

V gene: TRBV5-1
J gene: TRBJ2-3
D gene: TRBD2
clone size: -
CDR3 protein: CASAVGLADTDTQYF
CDR3 DNA: TGCGCCAGCGCCGTCGGACTAGCGGATACAGATACGCAGTATTTT

V gene: TRBV7-6
J gene: TRBJ2-6
D gene: -
clone size: -
CDR3 protein: CASSLGLSGANVLTF
CDR3 DNA: TGTGCCAGCAGCCTGGGACTCTCTGGGGCCAACGTCCTGACTTTC

V gene: TRBV6-1
J gene: TRBJ2-7
D gene: -
clone size: -
CDR3 protein: CASRGRNAGYEQYF
CDR3 DNA: TGTGCCAGCAGAGGGCGCAACGCGGGCTACGAGCAGTACTTC

V gene: TRBV5-1
J gene: TRBJ2-3
D gene: TRBD2
clone size: once
CDR3 protein: CASSLAPLAGRTDTQYF
CDR3 DNA: TGCGCCAGCAGCTTGGCCCCACTAGCGGGACGTACAGATACGCAGTATTTT

V gene: TRBV7-9
J gene: TRBJ2-7
D gene: -
clone size: -
CDR3 protein: CASSSAFRDLSEQYF
CDR3 DNA: TGTGCCAGCAGCTCGGCCTTTCGGGACCTCTCCGAGCAGTACTTC

V gene: TRBV5-6
J gene: TRBJ2-7
D gene: -
clone size: -
CDR3 protein: CASSLAGAPSYEQYF
CDR3 DNA: TGTGCCAGCAGCTTGGCTGGCGCCCCCTCCTACGAGCAGTACTTC

V gene: TRBV25-1
J gene: TRBJ2-1
D gene: -
clone size: -
CDR3 protein: CASSEYGEQFF
CDR3 DNA: TGTGCCAGCAGTGAATACGGTGAGCAGTTCTTC

V gene: TRBV25-1
J gene: TRBJ2-7
D gene: TRBD1
clone size: -
CDR3 protein: CASSRQGSYEQYF
CDR3 DNA: TGTGCCAGCAGTAGACAGGGGAGCTACGAGCAGTACTTC

V gene: TRBV7-2
J gene: TRBJ2-7
D gene: TRBD1
clone size: -
CDR3 protein: CASSPRRTGSSYEQYF
CDR3 DNA: TGTGCCAGCAGCCCCCGACGGACAGGAAGCTCCTACGAGCAGTACTTC

V gene: TRBV19
J gene: TRBJ1-1
D gene: TRBD1
clone size: -
CDR3 protein: CASRGQGFTEAFF
CDR3 DNA: TGTGCCAGTAGGGGACAGGGCTTCACTGAAGCTTTCTTT

V gene: TRBV5-1
J gene: TRBJ2-7
D gene: -
clone size: -
CDR3 protein: CASSLAVSLVYEQYF
CDR3 DNA: TGCGCCAGCAGCTTGGCCGTATCCTTGGTTTACGAGCAGTACTTC

V gene: TRBV10-1
J gene: TRBJ2-7
D gene: -
clone size: -
CDR3 protein: CATSQGLSYEQYF
CDR3 DNA: TGCGCCACCTCCCAGGGCCTCTCCTACGAGCAGTACTTC

V gene: TRBV6-5
J gene: TRBJ2-7
D gene: -
clone size: once
CDR3 protein: CASSFNRDLSYAQYF
CDR3 DNA: TGTGCCAGCAGTTTTAACAGGGATCTTTCCTACGCGCAGTACTTC

V gene: TRBV5-5
J gene: TRBJ2-3
D gene: -
clone size: -
CDR3 protein: CASSPRTAFKSDTQYF
CDR3 DNA: TGTGCCAGCAGCCCGAGGACAGCCTTTAAATCAGATACGCAGTATTTT